This entry features one TCR beta chain sequence. V gave up 3 bases and J gave up 5 bases; unmatched junction bases: 7. CDR1 is KGHDR and CDR2 is SFDVKD in the germline V gene. The CDR3 contains 15 residues. This entry comes from a study of CD8 T cells in Susac syndrome. RNA amounts of roughly 0.45 to 1 ug underwent reverse transcription with random hexamers. TCRdb ran MiXCR on the immunoSEQ multiplex PCR reads and lists one entry per CDR3 protein. The repertoire holds under 95,000 distinct CDR3 sequences, with roughly 94% as singletons. This clonotype was obtained from a human donor with Susac syndrome. The chain joins TRBV24-1 to TRBJ2-7; 9 bases are shared with TRBD2. Sequenced input: CD4+ T cells from PBMCs. CDR3 DNA sequence: TGTGCCACCAGTGATAGCGGGACTAGCTTGAACGAGCAGTACTTC. Its protein is CATSDSGTSLNEQYF.